Listed below are T cell receptor beta chains from one sample, sequenced in a study of siplizumab effects on memory and regulatory T cells. Sequenced by immunoSEQ multiplex PCR; TCRdb stores in-frame clones only, minus some. The table has around 100,000 clones, 85% to 95% seen once. Sequencing was performed on non-Treg CD4+ T cells sorted from blood. These receptors were collected from a human donor in good health. The CDR3 runs from the conserved cysteine through the conserved F or W. Each record gives: V gene, CDR3 protein.

v_call: TRBV9; cdr3_aa: CASSVGPTSLTYEQYF
v_call: TRBV7-8; cdr3_aa: CASSPGHANTEAFF
v_call: TRBV7-6; cdr3_aa: CASSLEAVQETQYF
v_call: TRBV5-1; cdr3_aa: CASSLYSQETQYF
v_call: TRBV5-1; cdr3_aa: CASRGLNTGELFF
v_call: TRBV18; cdr3_aa: CASSPRVDGRGIDEQYF
v_call: TRBV9; cdr3_aa: CASSVGASGSHDNEQFF
v_call: TRBV28; cdr3_aa: CASRLGVGGTYEQYF
v_call: TRBV4-1; cdr3_aa: CASSPALQVEKLFF
v_call: TRBV5-1; cdr3_aa: CASSLAGGYTGELFF
v_call: TRBV28; cdr3_aa: CVTTDTNYGYTF
v_call: TRBV11-2; cdr3_aa: CASSLVGVAQYF
v_call: TRBV10-3; cdr3_aa: CAISALAGGQETQYF
v_call: TRBV10-3; cdr3_aa: CAISGGSGGGYEQYF
v_call: TRBV4-1; cdr3_aa: CASSQVLTSGSYEQYF
v_call: TRBV2; cdr3_aa: CASSGGWQETQYF
v_call: TRBV10-1; cdr3_aa: CASSVAGGPFYEQFF
v_call: TRBV19; cdr3_aa: CASSDPGPTGTDTQYF
v_call: TRBV27; cdr3_aa: CASSPRQGWATNEKLFF
v_call: TRBV14; cdr3_aa: CASSRLHNEQFF
v_call: TRBV7-9; cdr3_aa: CASSPTQGIGAQETQYF
v_call: TRBV5-4; cdr3_aa: CASRIGTLSYNEQFF
v_call: TRBV29-1; cdr3_aa: CSVENQGGTEAFF
v_call: TRBV19; cdr3_aa: CASTQTSWATGELFF
v_call: TRBV2; cdr3_aa: CASKGREGNNEQFF
v_call: TRBV13; cdr3_aa: CASSKNSGSSYEQYF
v_call: TRBV5-1; cdr3_aa: CASNGQGGTDTQYF
v_call: TRBV2; cdr3_aa: CASSERRDINYGYTF
v_call: TRBV7-3; cdr3_aa: CASSPRLAGYNEQFF
v_call: TRBV5-1; cdr3_aa: CASSPRAGGLYEQYF
v_call: TRBV10-3; cdr3_aa: CAISESVGELFF
v_call: TRBV6-1; cdr3_aa: CASSGLSSTDTQYF
v_call: TRBV28; cdr3_aa: CASSPTTPRTDTQYF
v_call: TRBV6-5; cdr3_aa: CASSYSGTGGSYEQYF
v_call: TRBV13; cdr3_aa: CASSRTGPPDGYTF
v_call: TRBV5-1; cdr3_aa: CASSPDGDEAFF
v_call: TRBV5-6; cdr3_aa: CASSFDRASGELFF
v_call: TRBV12-2; cdr3_aa: CASRLAGLAGGTDTQYF
v_call: TRBV6-5; cdr3_aa: CASSYLRTGYPEQFF
v_call: TRBV18; cdr3_aa: CASSPPTEGPWYF
v_call: TRBV27; cdr3_aa: CASSPRYNQPQHF
v_call: TRBV6-1; cdr3_aa: CASRLTGALQETQYF
v_call: TRBV12-1; cdr3_aa: CASSSWTSGSAPYNEQFF
v_call: TRBV2; cdr3_aa: CASSEDSTNTGELFF
v_call: TRBV2; cdr3_aa: CASRRGERYGYTF
v_call: TRBV10-1; cdr3_aa: CASSAVGASSHEQFF
v_call: TRBV29-1; cdr3_aa: CSGVRAGNSYNEQFF
v_call: TRBV2; cdr3_aa: CASSWGTDTQYF
v_call: TRBV7-7; cdr3_aa: CASSQSTGRGNTIYF